This T cell receptor (beta chain) was sequenced for a study of T cell responses to AZD1222 COVID-19 vaccine (dated by TCRdb to 2020 to 2023). As for the study more broadly: AZD1222 recipients with second doses at about 4 weeks or about 12 weeks were pooled, because spike-specific TCR depth and breadth did not differ between schedules. TCR sequencing covered 230 or so trial participants: 207 given two doses of AZD1222 and around 26 given two doses of MenACWY control vaccine. Enrollment into the trials was organized by age into subgroups of 18-55, 56-69 and 70-plus years, and those subgroups contained roughly 140, 27 and 60 TCR-sequenced participants, respectively.

The research as a whole found: The 56-69-year group was small, and its depth increase did not reach significance, likely because of low power. Conclusions about previously exposed vaccinees were limited because only a handful of AZD1222 recipients were SARS-CoV-2 seropositive at baseline. Participants were mostly white British and included more females than males, and it was suggested by the authors that clonal diversity may have been underestimated. Vaccine-associated CD4 TCRs spanned the whole spike protein, with dominant responses in regions 160-218 and 743-854. Nearly half of unique spike-specific TCRs reportedly recognized epitopes outside regions mutated in the B.1.351 and B.1.1.7 variants. Because no day 14 peak-response samples were available, repertoires were characterized only after the peak T cell response. After two AZD1222 doses, spike-specific TCR breadth and depth were significantly higher than at day 0 and than in MenACWY recipients.

From the cysteine through the phenylalanine, the CDR3 covers 15 amino acids. The CDR3 DNA has 45 bases and is translated from base 1. After removal of 8 bases from V and 0 bases from J, the junction retains 3 bases not matched to a gene. The germline V gene specifies SNHLY as CDR1 and FYNNEI as CDR2. To note about this clone: Its specific antigen is unknown. No base-level quality is on record; no much larger clone is a single base apart.

The CDR3 regions of human TCRbeta chains were analyzed by immunosequencing. The paper's processing steps were these. Repertoire TCRs were checked for matches against a reference library of SARS-CoV-2-specific TCRs that had been generated using the MIRA antigen-specificity platform. Breadth was defined as the fraction of unique TCRs that were SARS-CoV-2-associated, and depth was defined as the fraction of total T cells that were SARS-CoV-2-associated. Using the MIRA data, each spike-specific TCR was assigned both to the spike region to which the TCR was reactive and to a CD4 or CD8 class. Log10-transformed breadth and depth values were compared by one-way ANOVA with Sidak's multiple comparisons tests. The clones in this table, taken by TCRdb from immuneACCESS, are in-frame only. Not every clone is retained; where verified, under half of the shortfall comes from an unresolved V gene, and the cause of the rest is unknown. The V and J calls and clone size were taken over from that table, and D and trimming were inferred from the DNA. The sample data list about 140,000 clones, and about 87% of these were observed just once. Just over 5.5% of the sample rests with the top ten.

The sample's time point label is to be understood as: baseline before first vaccination. Vaccinee samples came from UK trials COV001 and COV002, including a single-blind randomized controlled phase 2/3 trial of AZD1222 (ChAdOx1 nCoV-19) in healthy adults. Trial participant PBMC samples were collected at day 0 and day 28 after the second dose for TCRbeta chain sequencing. This receptor chain uses TRBV2 and TRBJ2-6; 8 nucleotides in the junction match TRBD1. Sequenced here: peripheral blood, sampled on day 0 of AZD1222 vaccination. The TCR originated in an adult in good health. The CDR3 reads CASEGQVSGANVLTF. The base sequence is TGTGCCAGCGAGGGACAGGTCTCTGGGGCCAACGTCCTGACTTTC.